The TCR beta chain under discussion was sequenced for a study of T-cell reconstitution after alpha-beta-depleted transplantation in children. Library preparation (for TCRbeta) was performed with unique molecular identifiers. Each CDR3 protein is one row after TCRdb ran MiXCR on the PCR reads. There are about 300,000 distinct CDR3 sequences in the sample; around 7.1% occur only once, and 9.1% lies in the top ten. The study's findings and limits: After one year, T-cell counts and TCRbeta diversity mostly came from new T cells.

At least ten counts were recorded for this clonotype. Its antigen is not known. Sequencing used peripheral blood, obtained 360 days after TCRalphabeta/CD19-depleted stem cell transplant. The source is a female patient aged 2-9 years who had a stem cell transplant for Fanconi anemia, so the T cells may come from the graft donor.

The CDR3: CASSLGANQPQHF. CDR3 bases: TGTGCCAGCAGCTTAGGGGCTAATCAGCCCCAGCATTTT. V is TRBV7-6 and J is TRBJ1-5; D uncertain. This CDR3 region has 13 residues. In germline, CDR1 is SGHVS, CDR2 FNYEAQ. The V gene lost 1 base and the J gene lost 4 bases, with 5 bases spanning the gap.